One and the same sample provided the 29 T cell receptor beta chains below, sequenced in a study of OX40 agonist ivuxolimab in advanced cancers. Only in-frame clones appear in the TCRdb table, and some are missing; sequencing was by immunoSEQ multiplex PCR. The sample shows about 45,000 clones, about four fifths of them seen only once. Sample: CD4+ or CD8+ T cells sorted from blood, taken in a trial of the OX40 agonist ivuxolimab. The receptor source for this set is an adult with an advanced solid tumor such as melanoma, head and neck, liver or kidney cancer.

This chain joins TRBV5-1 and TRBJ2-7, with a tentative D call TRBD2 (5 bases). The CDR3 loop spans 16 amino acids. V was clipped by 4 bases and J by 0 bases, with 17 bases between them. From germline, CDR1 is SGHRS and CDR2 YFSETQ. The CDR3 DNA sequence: TGCGCCAGCAGCCCTAAGAGGACTTACAGCTCCTACGAGCAGTACTTC. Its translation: CASSPKRTYSSYEQYF.

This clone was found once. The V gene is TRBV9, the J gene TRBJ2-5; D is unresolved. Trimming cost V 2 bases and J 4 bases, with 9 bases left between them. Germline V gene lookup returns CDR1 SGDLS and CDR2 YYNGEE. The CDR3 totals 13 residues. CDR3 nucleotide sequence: TGTGCCAGCAGCGTGGCAACGGGAGAGACCCAGTACTTC. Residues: CASSVATGETQYF.

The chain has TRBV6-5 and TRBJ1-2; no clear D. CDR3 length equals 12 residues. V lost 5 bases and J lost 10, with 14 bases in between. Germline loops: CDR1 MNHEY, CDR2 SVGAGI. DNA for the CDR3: TGTGCCAGCAGTACGGACGGCCGTTTCTACACCTTC. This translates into CASSTDGRFYTF.

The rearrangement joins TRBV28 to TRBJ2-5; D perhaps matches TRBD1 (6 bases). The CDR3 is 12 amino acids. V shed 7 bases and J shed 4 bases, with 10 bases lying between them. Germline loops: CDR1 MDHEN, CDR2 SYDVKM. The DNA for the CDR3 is TGTGCCAGCACCGGACAGTTAGAGACCCAGTACTTC. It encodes CASTGQLETQYF.

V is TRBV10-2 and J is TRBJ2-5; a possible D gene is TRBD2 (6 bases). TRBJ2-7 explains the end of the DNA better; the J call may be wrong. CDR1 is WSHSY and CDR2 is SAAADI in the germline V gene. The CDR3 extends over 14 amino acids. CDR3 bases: TGCGCCAGCAGTGAGGCGGGAAATTCCTACGAGCAGTACTTC. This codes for CASSEAGNSYEQYF.

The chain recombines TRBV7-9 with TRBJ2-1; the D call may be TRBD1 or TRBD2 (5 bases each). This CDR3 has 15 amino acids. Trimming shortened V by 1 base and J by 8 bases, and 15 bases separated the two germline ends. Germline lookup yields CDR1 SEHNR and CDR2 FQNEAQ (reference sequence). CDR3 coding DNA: TGTGCCAGCAGCTTAGGTCCGGGGACGGGGTATGAGCAGTTCTTC. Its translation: CASSLGPGTGYEQFF.

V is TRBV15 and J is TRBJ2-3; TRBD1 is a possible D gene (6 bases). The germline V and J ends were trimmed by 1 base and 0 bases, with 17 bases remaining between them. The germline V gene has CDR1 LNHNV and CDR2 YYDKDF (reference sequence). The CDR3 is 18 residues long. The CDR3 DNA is TGTGCCACCAGCAGAGCCTCAAACAGGGAAACTAGCACAGATACGCAGTATTTT. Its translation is CATSRASNRETSTDTQYF.

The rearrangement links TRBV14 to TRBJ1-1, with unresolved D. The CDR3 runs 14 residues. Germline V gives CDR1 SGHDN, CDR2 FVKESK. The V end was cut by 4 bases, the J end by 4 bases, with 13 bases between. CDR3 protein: CASSLEGRGTEAFF. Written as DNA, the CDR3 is TGTGCCAGCAGCCTGGAGGGTCGGGGCACTGAAGCTTTCTTT.

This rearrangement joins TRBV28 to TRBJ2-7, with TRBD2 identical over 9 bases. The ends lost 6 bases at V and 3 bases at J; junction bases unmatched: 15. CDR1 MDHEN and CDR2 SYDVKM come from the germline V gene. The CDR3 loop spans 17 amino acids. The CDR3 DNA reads TGTGCCAGCAGCGGGCGGGGGGGACACACGCTAATCTACGAGCAGTACTTC. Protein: CASSGRGGHTLIYEQYF.

For the CDR3, the DNA is TGCAGTGCCAAGTTGGGATACGAGCAGTACTTC. It codes for CSAKLGYEQYF. The V call is TRBV20-1, the J call TRBJ2-7; D unresolved. The CDR3 sequence is 11 residues long. Per the germline V gene, CDR1 is DFQATT and CDR2 is SNEGSKA (reference sequence). The V end was cut by 6 bases, the J end by 4 bases, with 10 bases between.

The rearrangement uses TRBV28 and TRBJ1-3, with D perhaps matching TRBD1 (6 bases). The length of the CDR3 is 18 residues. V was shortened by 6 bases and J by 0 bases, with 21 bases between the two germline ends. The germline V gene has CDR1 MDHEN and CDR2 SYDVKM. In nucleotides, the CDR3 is TGTGCCAGCAGCCCCCGGGACACCAGACCCCGCTCTGGAAACACCATATATTTT. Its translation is CASSPRDTRPRSGNTIYF.

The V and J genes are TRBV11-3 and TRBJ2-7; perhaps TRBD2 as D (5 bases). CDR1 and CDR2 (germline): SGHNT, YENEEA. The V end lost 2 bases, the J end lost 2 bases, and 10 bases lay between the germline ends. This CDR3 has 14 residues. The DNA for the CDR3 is TGTGCCAGCAGCTTACTAGACTATCCCTACGAGCAGTACTTC. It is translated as CASSLLDYPYEQYF.

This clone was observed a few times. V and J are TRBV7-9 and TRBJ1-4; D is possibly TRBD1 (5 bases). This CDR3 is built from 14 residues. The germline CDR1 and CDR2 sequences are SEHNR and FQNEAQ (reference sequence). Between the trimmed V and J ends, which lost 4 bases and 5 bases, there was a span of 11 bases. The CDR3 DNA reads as TGTGCCAGCAGCTCGACGGGGGGGAATGAAAAACTGTTTTTT. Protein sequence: CASSSTGGNEKLFF.

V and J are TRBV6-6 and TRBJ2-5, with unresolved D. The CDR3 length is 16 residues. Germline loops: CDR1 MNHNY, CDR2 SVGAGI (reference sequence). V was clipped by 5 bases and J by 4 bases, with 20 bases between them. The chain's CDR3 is CASSGKWAPSGETQYF. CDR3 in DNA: TGTGCCAGCAGTGGGAAGTGGGCGCCTTCGGGAGAGACCCAGTACTTC.

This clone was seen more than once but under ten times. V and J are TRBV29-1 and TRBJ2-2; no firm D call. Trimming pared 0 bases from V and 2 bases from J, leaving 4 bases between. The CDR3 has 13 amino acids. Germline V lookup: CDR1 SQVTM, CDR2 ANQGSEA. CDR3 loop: CSVEDFNTGELFF. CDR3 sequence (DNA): TGCAGCGTTGAAGATTTTAACACCGGGGAGCTGTTTTTT.

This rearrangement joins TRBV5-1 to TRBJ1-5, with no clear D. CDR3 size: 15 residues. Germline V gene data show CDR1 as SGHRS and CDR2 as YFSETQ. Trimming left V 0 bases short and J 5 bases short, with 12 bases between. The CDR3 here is CASSLAAGSDQPQHF. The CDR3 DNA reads TGCGCCAGCAGCTTGGCCGCCGGGAGCGATCAGCCCCAGCATTTT. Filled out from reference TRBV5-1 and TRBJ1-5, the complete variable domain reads KAGVTQTPRYLIKTRGQQVTLSCSPISGHRSVSWYQQTPGQGLQFLFEYFSETQRNKGNFPGRFSGRQFSNSRSEMNVSTLELGDSALYLCASSLAAGSDQPQHFGDGTRLSIL.

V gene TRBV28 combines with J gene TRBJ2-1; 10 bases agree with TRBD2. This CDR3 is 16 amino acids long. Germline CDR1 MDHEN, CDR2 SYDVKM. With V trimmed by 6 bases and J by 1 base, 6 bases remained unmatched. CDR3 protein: CASSRLAGASYNEQFF. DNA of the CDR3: TGTGCCAGCAGCCGGCTAGCGGGGGCTTCCTACAATGAGCAGTTCTTC. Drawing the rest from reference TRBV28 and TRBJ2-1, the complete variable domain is DVKVTQSSRYLVKRTGEKVFLECVQDMDHENMFWYRQDPGLGLRLIYFSYDVKMKEKGDIPEGYSVSREKKERFSLILESASTNQTSMYLCASSRLAGASYNEQFFGPGTRLTVL.

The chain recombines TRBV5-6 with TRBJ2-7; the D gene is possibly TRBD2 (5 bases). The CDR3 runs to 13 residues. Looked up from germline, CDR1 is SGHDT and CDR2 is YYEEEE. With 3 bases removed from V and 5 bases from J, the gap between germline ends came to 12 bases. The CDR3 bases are TGTGCCAGCAGCTCCCCGGACGGGGACGAGCAGTACTTC. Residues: CASSSPDGDEQYF.

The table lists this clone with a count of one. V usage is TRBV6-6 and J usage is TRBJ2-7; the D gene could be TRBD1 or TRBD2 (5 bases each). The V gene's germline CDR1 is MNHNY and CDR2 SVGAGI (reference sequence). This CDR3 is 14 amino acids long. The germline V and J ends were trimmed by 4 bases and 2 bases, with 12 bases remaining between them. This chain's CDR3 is CASSFEGPTYEQYF. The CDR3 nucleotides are TGTGCCAGCAGTTTTGAGGGACCTACCTACGAGCAGTACTTC.

CDR3 region: CATSRDTPYEQYF. CDR3 DNA: TGTGCCACCAGCAGAGATACCCCCTACGAGCAGTACTTC. This chain links TRBV15 with TRBJ2-7; D remains unclear. The CDR3 loop spans 13 amino acids. Trimming took off 0 bases at V and 2 bases at J, with 5 bases between the two ends. The germline gives CDR1 LNHNV, CDR2 YYDKDF (reference sequence).

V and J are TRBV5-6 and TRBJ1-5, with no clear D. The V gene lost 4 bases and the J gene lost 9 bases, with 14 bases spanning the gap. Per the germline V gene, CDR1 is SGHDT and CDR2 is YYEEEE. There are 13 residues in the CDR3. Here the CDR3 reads CASSPGNSGPQHF. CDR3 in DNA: TGTGCCAGCAGCCCCGGCAACTCTGGGCCCCAGCATTTT. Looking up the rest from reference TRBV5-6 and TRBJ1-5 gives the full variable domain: DAGVTQSPTHLIKTRGQQVTLRCSPKSGHDTVSWYQQALGQGPQFIFQYYEEEERQRGNFPDRFSGHQFPNYSSELNVNALLLGDSALYLCASSPGNSGPQHFGDGTRLSIL.

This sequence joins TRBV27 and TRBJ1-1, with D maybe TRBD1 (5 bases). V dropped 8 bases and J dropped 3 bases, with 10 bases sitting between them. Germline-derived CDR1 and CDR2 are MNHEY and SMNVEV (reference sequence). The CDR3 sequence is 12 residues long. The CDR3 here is CASGQGDTEAFF. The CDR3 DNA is TGTGCCAGCGGGCAGGGTGACACTGAAGCTTTCTTT.

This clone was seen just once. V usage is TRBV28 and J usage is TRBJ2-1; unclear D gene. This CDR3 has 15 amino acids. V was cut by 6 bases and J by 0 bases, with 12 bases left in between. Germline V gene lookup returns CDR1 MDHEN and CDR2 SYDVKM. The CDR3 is CASSLAAISYNEQFF. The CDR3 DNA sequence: TGTGCCAGCAGCCTGGCGGCAATCTCCTACAATGAGCAGTTCTTC.

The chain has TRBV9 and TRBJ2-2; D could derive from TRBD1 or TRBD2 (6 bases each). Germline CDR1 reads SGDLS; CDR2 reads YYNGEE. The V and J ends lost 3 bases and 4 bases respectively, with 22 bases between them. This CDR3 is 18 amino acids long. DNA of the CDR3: TGTGCCAGCAGCGGTACCCGAGCGAGGGGGGCCATCACCGGGGAGCTGTTTTTT. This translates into CASSGTRARGAITGELFF. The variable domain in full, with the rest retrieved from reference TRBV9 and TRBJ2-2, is DSGVTQTPKHLITATGQRVTLRCSPRSGDLSVYWYQQSLDQGLQFLIQYYNGEERAKGNILERFSAQQFPDLHSELNLSSLELGDSALYFCASSGTRARGAITGELFFGEGSRLTVL.

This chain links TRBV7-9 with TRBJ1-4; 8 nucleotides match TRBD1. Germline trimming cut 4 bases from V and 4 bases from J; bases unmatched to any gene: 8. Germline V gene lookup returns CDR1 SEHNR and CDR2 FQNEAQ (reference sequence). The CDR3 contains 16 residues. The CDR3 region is CASSSGTGPNNEKLFF. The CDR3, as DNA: TGTGCCAGCAGCTCGGGGACAGGCCCAAATAATGAAAAACTGTTTTTT.

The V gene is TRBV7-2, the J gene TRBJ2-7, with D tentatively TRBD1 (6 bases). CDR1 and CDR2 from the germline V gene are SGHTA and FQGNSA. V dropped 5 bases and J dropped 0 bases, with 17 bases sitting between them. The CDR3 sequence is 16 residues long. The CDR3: CASSPSEQGPSYEQYF. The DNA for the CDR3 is TGTGCCAGCAGCCCGAGCGAACAGGGTCCCTCCTACGAGCAGTACTTC.

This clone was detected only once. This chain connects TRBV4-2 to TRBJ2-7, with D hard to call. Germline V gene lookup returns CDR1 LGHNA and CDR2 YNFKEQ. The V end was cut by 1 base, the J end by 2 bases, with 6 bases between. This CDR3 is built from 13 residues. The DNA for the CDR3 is TGTGCCAGCAGCCAAGGTGTAACCTACGAGCAGTACTTC. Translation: CASSQGVTYEQYF.

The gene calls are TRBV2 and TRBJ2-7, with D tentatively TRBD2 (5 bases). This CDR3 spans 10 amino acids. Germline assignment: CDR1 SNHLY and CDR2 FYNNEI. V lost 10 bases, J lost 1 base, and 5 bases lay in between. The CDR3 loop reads CATGSYEQYF. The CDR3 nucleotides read TGTGCCACGGGGTCCTACGAGCAGTACTTC.

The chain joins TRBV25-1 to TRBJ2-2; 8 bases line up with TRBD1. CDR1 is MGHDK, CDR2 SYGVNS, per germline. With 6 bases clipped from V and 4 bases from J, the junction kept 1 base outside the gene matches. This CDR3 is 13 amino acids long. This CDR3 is CASRDRVTGELFF. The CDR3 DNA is TGTGCCAGCAGGGACAGGGTCACCGGGGAGCTGTTTTTT.